This passage covers 2 T cell receptor beta chains from one sample sequenced in a study of a mutant IDH1 vaccine in newly diagnosed glioma (dated by TCRdb to about 2021). The time point label corresponds to: baseline, week 1 (first vaccination visit). Sample treatment or condition, as interpreted from the label and publication: pre-vaccination baseline after standard-of-care therapy. The library was obtained by the immunoSEQ multiplex PCR assay. Held by TCRdb, this immuneACCESS table contains in-frame sequences only and omits some clones. Under half of the omission traces to an unresolved V gene where checked; the cause of the rest is unknown. The sample includes tens of thousands of clones, with 60% to 85% observed a single time. Clones ranked in the top ten supply more than 8% of the sample. The material was PBMCs, obtained from a glioma patient treated with radiotherapy, temozolomide or both. The receptor set was obtained from a man aged 50 to 59 with glioma.

The rearrangement joins TRBV10-1 to TRBJ2-3; no definite D call. This CDR3 region has 15 residues. Germline assignment: CDR1 WNHNN and CDR2 SYGVQD (reference sequence). V lost 0 bases and J lost 2, with 9 bases in between. CDR3 nucleotide sequence: TGCGCCAGCAGTGAGTCACCCGCGGTCACAGATACGCAGTATTTT. This codes for CASSESPAVTDTQYF.

This clone came up once. This rearrangement joins TRBV27 to TRBJ2-5; a possible D gene is TRBD2 (6 bases). The germline V gene has CDR1 MNHEY and CDR2 SMNVEV (reference sequence). The CDR3 consists of 16 residues. Trimming removed 5 bases from V and 5 bases from J, with 21 bases in between. The DNA of the CDR3 is TGTGCCAGCAGTCCGTTGACTAGACGGCTACGGGAGACCCAGTACTTC. Translated, it gives CASSPLTRRLRETQYF.